One sample yielded the 30 T cell receptor beta chains listed below, sequenced in a study of T cells after yellow fever vaccination. In TCRdb, the 5' RACE reads were re-called with MiXCR into one record per CDR3 protein. The sample comprises about 630,000 distinct CDR3 sequences, 10% to 15% of which are singletons, and about 15% rests with the top ten. Sample: PBMCs, taken on the day of the yellow fever booster vaccination. The receptors stem from a man in his thirties or forties who received the YFV17D yellow fever vaccine.

The chain couples TRBV4-3 to TRBJ2-3, with no clear D. This CDR3 is built from 17 residues. CDR1 is LGHNA, CDR2 YSLEER, per germline. Trimming removed 1 base at V and 2 bases at J, with 16 bases between. The CDR3 loop reads CASSQAPWATSTDTQYF. The DNA for the CDR3 is TGCGCCAGCAGCCAAGCCCCTTGGGCTACCTCCACAGATACGCAGTATTTT.

This clonotype was counted between two and nine times. The CDR3: CASSRALRNQETQYF. CDR3 DNA sequence: TGTGCCAGCAGTAGGGCCCTGAGGAACCAAGAGACCCAGTACTTC. The chain has TRBV2 and TRBJ2-5; D is unclear. CDR1 is SNHLY, CDR2 FYNNEI, per germline. Trimming removed 5 bases from V and 0 bases from J, with 13 bases in between. The length of the CDR3 is 15 residues.

This clonotype was seen a handful of times. The chain carries TRBV5-1 and TRBJ2-1; D may be TRBD1 or TRBD2 (5 bases each). Germline CDR1 SGHRS, CDR2 YFSETQ. The CDR3 runs 18 residues. Between the trimmed V and J ends, which lost 0 bases and 1 base, there was a span of 17 bases. For the CDR3, the DNA is TGCGCCAGCAGCTTGGGGCCTGGGGCGGGCCCTTCCTACAATGAGCAGTTCTTC. The encoded protein is CASSLGPGAGPSYNEQFF.

This clonotype was observed a handful of times. The V and J genes are TRBV7-3 and TRBJ2-3; TRBD2 matches 9 bases. The CDR3 is 16 amino acids. Germline V gives CDR1 SGHTA, CDR2 FQGTGA. V shed 3 bases and J 4 bases; nucleotides not matched to a gene: 8. The CDR3: CASSFSGTSSPDTQYF. CDR3 bases: TGTGCCAGCAGCTTCTCCGGGACTAGCAGCCCAGATACGCAGTATTTT.

This chain joins TRBV20-1 and TRBJ2-3, with 8 nucleotides matching TRBD1. CDR1 is DFQATT and CDR2 is SNEGSKA in the germline V gene (reference sequence). With V trimmed by 4 bases and J by 2 bases, 14 bases remained unmatched. The CDR3 has 17 residues. The CDR3, as DNA: TGCAGTGCTATCAGAAGGCAGGGGGCTTCCCCCACAGATACGCAGTATTTT. Amino acid sequence: CSAIRRQGASPTDTQYF.

This clonotype was observed a few times. The rearrangement joins TRBV29-1 to TRBJ2-6; D is perhaps TRBD1 (6 bases). Germline CDR1 and CDR2: SQVTM and ANQGSEA. Trimming stripped 5 bases from V and 0 bases from J, with 11 bases between. The CDR3 length is 15 residues. The CDR3 DNA is TGCAGCGTTCGTAAAGGGGGCTCTGGGGCCAACGTCCTGACTTTC. It specifies CSVRKGGSGANVLTF.

This clonotype was seen ten or more times. The chain employs TRBV12-3 or TRBV12-4 and TRBJ2-3, with TRBD1 as a possible D gene (6 bases). CDR3 length equals 13 residues. Trimming removed 6 bases from V and 1 base from J, with 8 bases in between. The CDR3 loop is CASRQGGTDTQYF. The CDR3 nucleotides are TGTGCCAGCAGACAGGGTGGCACAGATACGCAGTATTTT.

The rearrangement links TRBV14 to TRBJ2-6, with unresolved D. The CDR3 has 13 amino acids. V was clipped by 4 bases and J by 3 bases, with 4 bases between them. The germline CDR1 and CDR2 sequences are SGHDN and FVKESK. The CDR3: CASSRVGANVLTF. In DNA, the CDR3 is TGTGCCAGCAGCCGGGTTGGGGCCAACGTCCTGACTTTC.

The V call is TRBV5-5, the J call TRBJ1-5; D is undetermined. The CDR3 sequence is 14 residues long. The germline CDR1 and CDR2 sequences are SGHKS and YYEKEE (reference sequence). Trimming removed 4 bases from V and 5 bases from J, with 13 bases in between. CDR3 amino acids: CASSIGPEDQPQHF. The DNA of the CDR3 is TGTGCCAGCAGCATTGGACCTGAGGATCAGCCCCAGCATTTT. The full variable domain, in which reference TRBV5-5 and TRBJ1-5 provide the parts outside the CDR3, is DAGVTQSPTHLIKTRGQQVTLRCSPISGHKSVSWYQQVLGQGPQFIFQYYEKEERGRGNFPDRFSARQFPNYSSELNVNALLLGDSALYLCASSIGPEDQPQHFGDGTRLSIL.

This clonotype was observed a few times. This chain joins TRBV20-1 and TRBJ2-5, with 8 bases aligning to TRBD1. The CDR3 is 16 amino acids. V was clipped by 1 base and J by 3 bases; unmatched bases: 10. CDR1 DFQATT and CDR2 SNEGSKA come from the germline V gene (reference sequence). The CDR3 is CSARVPGGSLEETQYF. The DNA of the CDR3 is TGCAGTGCTAGAGTCCCAGGGGGCTCTTTGGAAGAGACCCAGTACTTC.

V and J are TRBV6-5 and TRBJ2-2; D is possibly TRBD1 (6 bases). CDR3 length: 15 residues. CDR1 is MNHEY and CDR2 is SVGAGI in the germline V gene. Trimming stripped 4 bases from V and 4 bases from J, with 13 bases between. CDR3 coding DNA: TGTGCCAGCAGTTTAACCACAGGGAGCACCGGGGAGCTGTTTTTT. This sequence encodes CASSLTTGSTGELFF.

This rearrangement joins TRBV19 to TRBJ2-7, with 9 bases fitting TRBD2. CDR1 is LNHDA and CDR2 is SQIVND in the germline V gene (reference sequence). Trimming removed 6 bases from V and 3 bases from J; junction bases left unmatched: 6. The CDR3 loop spans 14 amino acids. The CDR3 spells CASSRAGGNYEQYF. In nucleotides, the CDR3 is TGTGCCAGTAGCAGAGCGGGAGGTAACTACGAGCAGTACTTC.

The chain is built from TRBV5-4 and TRBJ2-3, with D unresolved. This CDR3 is built from 14 residues. Germline V gene sequence: CDR1 SGHNT, CDR2 YYREEE (reference sequence). V gave up 4 bases and J gave up 0 bases, with 9 bases separating them. The chain's CDR3 is CASSQQSSTDTQYF. The CDR3, as DNA: TGTGCCAGCAGCCAACAGTCTAGCACAGATACGCAGTATTTT.

Turning to this clonotype: Mismatch with germline at one junction end may stem from a read error. This chain joins TRBV9 and TRBJ2-1; D is unresolved. The CDR3 has 15 amino acids. Germline loops: CDR1 SGDLS, CDR2 YYNGEE. CDR3 nucleotides: TGCACCAGCAGCCAGAGCACAGCGCTCCACAATGAGCAGTTCTTC. It specifies CTSSQSTALHNEQFF.

A few counts support this clonotype. This CDR3 reads CASSLIRGTGGSGEQFF. The CDR3 DNA sequence: TGTGCCAGCAGCTTAATCCGCGGGACAGGGGGCTCCGGTGAGCAGTTCTTC. The chain joins TRBV11-3 to TRBJ2-1, with TRBD1 matching 12 bases. CDR1 is SGHNT, CDR2 YENEEA, per germline. CDR3 length: 17 residues. V dropped 2 bases and J dropped 9; count of bases not matched to a gene: 11.

In its sample, this clonotype was seen a few times. V is TRBV10-3 and J is TRBJ1-6; weak D call: TRBD1 (5 bases). Germline values: CDR1 ENHRY, CDR2 SYGVKD. With 6 bases removed from V and 5 bases from J, the gap between germline ends came to 8 bases. The CDR3 contains 13 residues. CDR3 amino acids: CAIRTANNSPLHF. The DNA for the CDR3 is TGTGCCATCAGGACAGCCAATAATTCACCCCTCCACTTT.

V and J are TRBV7-9 and TRBJ2-3; TRBD2 agrees at 9 bases. J gave up 2 bases and V 6 bases, and 9 bases lay outside the gene matches. The CDR3 loop spans 16 amino acids. Germline lookup yields CDR1 SEHNR and CDR2 FQNEAQ (reference sequence). The CDR3 here is CASSPSGLAPTDTQYF. The CDR3 nucleotides read TGTGCCAGCAGTCCTTCGGGACTAGCCCCCACAGATACGCAGTATTTT.

This clonotype was seen only a few times. The rearrangement joins TRBV9 to TRBJ2-5; 10 nucleotides align to TRBD2. Germline lookup yields CDR1 SGDLS and CDR2 YYNGEE. V trimming: 0 bases; J trimming: 5 bases; junction bases outside the gene matches: 4. The CDR3 consists of 15 residues. The CDR3 DNA reads as TGTGCCAGCAGCGTAGGAGCGGGAGGGTTCGAGACCCAGTACTTC. Residues: CASSVGAGGFETQYF. Together with reference TRBV9 and TRBJ2-5, the CDR3 gives the full variable domain: DSGVTQTPKHLITATGQRVTLRCSPRSGDLSVYWYQQSLDQGLQFLIQYYNGEERAKGNILERFSAQQFPDLHSELNLSSLELGDSALYFCASSVGAGGFETQYFGPGTRLLVL.

This clonotype was seen only a few times. The V and J genes are TRBV20-1 and TRBJ2-1; D not certain. The germline V gene encodes CDR1 DFQATT and CDR2 SNEGSKA (reference sequence). The CDR3 is 14 residues long. The V and J ends lost 4 bases and 0 bases respectively, with 10 bases between them. The CDR3 DNA is TGCAGTGCTATCCAACTAAGCTCCTACAATGAGCAGTTCTTC. This translates into CSAIQLSSYNEQFF.

This clonotype was seen a handful of times. V and J are TRBV10-3 and TRBJ2-3; 8 bases fit TRBD2. CDR3 length: 16 amino acids. Germline CDR1 reads ENHRY; CDR2 reads SYGVKD. Trimming took 1 base from V and 0 from J; bases not matched to a gene: 3. The CDR3 DNA is TGTGCCATCAGTGAGTTAGCGGGGCGTAGCACAGATACGCAGTATTTT. Its protein product is CAISELAGRSTDTQYF.

The chain has TRBV27 and TRBJ2-2; 11 bases line up with TRBD2. Trimming at V came to 0 bases and at J to 7 bases, leaving 7 bases not matched to a gene. Germline loops: CDR1 MNHEY, CDR2 SMNVEV (reference sequence). This CDR3 contains 17 residues. CDR3 sequence (DNA): TGTGCCAGCAGTTTATCGTTACTAGCGGGAGTGATCGGGGAGCTGTTTTTT. Protein product: CASSLSLLAGVIGELFF.

This clonotype was observed many times. This chain's CDR3 is CASSEYGRGLDTQYF. CDR3 nucleotide sequence: TGTGCCAGCAGTGAATACGGCAGGGGCCTTGATACGCAGTATTTT. V usage is TRBV12-3 or TRBV12-4 and J usage is TRBJ2-3; D might be TRBD1 (6 bases). V was shortened by 5 bases and J by 6 bases, with 18 bases between the two germline ends. CDR3 length equals 15 residues.

The gene calls are TRBV2 and TRBJ2-2; D is ambiguous. The germline gives CDR1 SNHLY, CDR2 FYNNEI. V shed 4 bases and J shed 1 base, with 7 bases lying between them. The CDR3 spans 14 residues. The DNA of the CDR3 is TGTGCCAGCAGTGTTGTCAGGAACACCGGGGAGCTGTTTTTT. Translation gives CASSVVRNTGELFF.

This clonotype was observed a handful of times. This chain links TRBV20-1 with TRBJ2-5, with 8 bases lining up with TRBD1. The CDR3 has 15 residues. Per germline, CDR1 DFQATT and CDR2 SNEGSKA (reference sequence). Trimming took 3 bases from V and 5 from J; bases not matched to a gene: 11. CDR3 nucleotide sequence: TGCAGTGCTAGTAGGGCAGGGGGCATGAGGGAGACCCAGTACTTC. This translates into CSASRAGGMRETQYF.

In its sample, this clonotype was seen many times. The genes are TRBV15 and TRBJ2-7, with 10 positions matching TRBD2. The CDR3 sequence is 15 residues long. CDR1 and CDR2 from the germline V gene are LNHNV and YYDKDF (reference sequence). J lost 3 bases, V lost 2 bases, and 4 bases had no gene match. CDR3 sequence (DNA): TGTGCCACCAGCAGAAGGGCTAGCGGGAGCTACGAGCAGTACTTC. Amino acid sequence: CATSRRASGSYEQYF.

The sample holds a few counts of this clonotype. This chain joins TRBV7-2 and TRBJ2-7, with 12 bases fitting TRBD2. This CDR3 region has 14 residues. J lost 2 bases, V lost 4 bases, and 0 bases had no gene match. From germline, CDR1 is SGHTA and CDR2 FQGNSA. The CDR3 region is CASSWTSGAYEQYF. The CDR3 bases are TGTGCCAGCAGCTGGACTAGCGGGGCCTACGAGCAGTACTTC.

The J gene is TRBJ1-1, the V gene TRBV12-3 or TRBV12-4; tentative D call: TRBD1 (5 bases). Trimming took off 8 bases at V and 4 bases at J, with 17 bases between the two ends. CDR3 length: 14 amino acids. The CDR3 region has the DNA TGTGCCAGCGGGGGGTTTGGAGGAACCACTGAAGCTTTCTTT. Its protein product is CASGGFGGTTEAFF.

The CDR3 loop is CASSPRRGDEKLFF. Written as DNA, the CDR3 is TGTGCCAGCTCACCACGCCGGGGAGATGAAAAACTGTTTTTT. The genes are TRBV18 and TRBJ1-4, with D hard to call. The CDR3 is made up of 14 amino acids. V lost 1 base, J lost 6 bases, and 9 bases lay in between. The V gene's germline CDR1 is KGHSH and CDR2 LQKENI.

This clonotype was seen a handful of times. V and J are TRBV2 and TRBJ2-3; D may be TRBD1 (7 bases). Germline-derived CDR1 and CDR2 are SNHLY and FYNNEI. Trimming left V 3 bases short and J 5 bases short, with 15 bases between. This CDR3 comprises 15 residues. The CDR3 nucleotides are TGTGCCAGCAGTGACCCCAGGGGGGTTTTAGATACGCAGTATTTT. It specifies CASSDPRGVLDTQYF.

This rearrangement joins TRBV6-1 to TRBJ2-7; TRBD2 aligns across 11 bases. The V gene's germline CDR1 is MNHNS and CDR2 SASEGT. Unmatched junction bases numbered 9, after V lost 4 bases and J lost 4 bases. The CDR3 extends over 16 amino acids. CDR3 DNA: TGTGCCAGCAGTGGCTACCTGGCTAGCGGGAGGTACGAGCAGTACTTC. Amino acids: CASSGYLASGRYEQYF.